One sample yielded the 25 T cell receptor beta chains listed below, sequenced in a study of blood T cells in healthy people across ages. A second about 7 to 11 cycle PCR used barcoded and J-beta primers. TCRdb reanalysed the 5' RACE reads using MiXCR and keeps one entry per CDR3 protein. The sample yields 600,000 or so distinct CDR3 sequences, less than 35% seen once. Input material: blood. These receptors were collected from a woman aged 80 or older in good health.

The gene calls are TRBV7-9 and TRBJ2-5, with a weak D call TRBD1 (6 bases). Per germline, CDR1 SEHNR and CDR2 FQNEAQ (reference sequence). This CDR3 is built from 14 residues. With 5 bases removed from V and 3 bases from J, the gap between germline ends came to 13 bases. The CDR3 DNA reads as TGTGCCAGCAGCGCAGGGGTGGGGAAAGAGACCCAGTACTTC. Its translation: CASSAGVGKETQYF.

This clonotype was seen a handful of times. This chain joins TRBV28 and TRBJ2-1, with TRBD1 identical over 8 bases. In germline, CDR1 is MDHEN, CDR2 SYDVKM. With 5 bases clipped from V and 6 bases from J, the junction kept 9 bases outside the gene matches. The CDR3 totals 15 residues. The chain's CDR3 is CASSRQGRSSNEQFF. Written as DNA, the CDR3 is TGTGCCAGCAGTCGACAGGGGCGTTCCAGCAATGAGCAGTTCTTC. Full variable domain (remainder filled in from reference TRBV28 and TRBJ2-1): DVKVTQSSRYLVKRTGEKVFLECVQDMDHENMFWYRQDPGLGLRLIYFSYDVKMKEKGDIPEGYSVSREKKERFSLILESASTNQTSMYLCASSRQGRSSNEQFFGPGTRLTVL.

As concerns this clonotype: It may be a read error: a sequence one base away is much more abundant. V gene TRBV7-3 combines with J gene TRBJ1-1, with D perhaps matching TRBD1 (5 bases). The CDR3 runs 14 residues. V lost 4 bases and J 4 bases, leaving 13 bases between the germline ends. The germline CDR1 and CDR2 sequences are SGHTA and FQGTGA. Here the CDR3 reads CASSSQGSVTEAFF. The CDR3 coding sequence is TGTGCCAGCAGCTCCCAGGGTTCTGTCACTGAAGCTTTCTTT.

This clonotype was picked up many times. The V and J genes are TRBV27 and TRBJ1-5; D might be TRBD1 (6 bases). The CDR3 runs to 17 residues. The V end was cut by 7 bases, the J end by 1 base, with 20 bases between. Germline V gene sequence: CDR1 MNHEY, CDR2 SMNVEV (reference sequence). The CDR3 DNA reads TGTGCCAGCACCCTCAGGGGCGGTATGATGAGCAATCAGCCCCAGCATTTT. Translation: CASTLRGGMMSNQPQHF.

In this sample, this clonotype turned up many times. The chain couples TRBV6-2 or TRBV6-3 to TRBJ2-7, with unresolved D. CDR1 and CDR2 (germline): MNHEY, SVGEGT. This CDR3 comprises 13 residues. The V and J ends lost 11 bases and 6 bases respectively, with 20 bases between them. Here the CDR3 reads CAVTRPAPLEQYF. The CDR3 region has the DNA TGTGCCGTCACCAGACCGGCGCCCCTCGAGCAGTACTTC.

This clonotype was picked up many times. V gene TRBV7-6 combines with J gene TRBJ2-7, with 7 positions matching TRBD1. Trimming took 4 bases from V and 0 from J; bases not matched to a gene: 6. Germline V lookup: CDR1 SGHVS, CDR2 FNYEAQ. The CDR3 covers 15 residues. This CDR3 is CASSSRQGISYEQYF. The CDR3 DNA is TGTGCCAGCAGCTCCCGACAGGGCATCTCCTACGAGCAGTACTTC. Drawing the rest from reference TRBV7-6 and TRBJ2-7, the complete variable domain is GAGVSQSPRYKVTKRGQDVALRCDPISGHVSLYWYRQALGQGPEFLTYFNYEAQQDKSGLPNDRFSAERPEGSISTLTIQRTEQRDSAMYRCASSSRQGISYEQYFGPGTRLTVT.

About this clonotype itself: This may be a read error, as it is one base from a much larger clone. The chain employs TRBV9 and TRBJ1-2; tentatively, D is TRBD1 (5 bases). Trimming cost V 4 bases and J 4 bases, with 17 bases left between them. From germline, CDR1 is SGDLS and CDR2 YYNGEE. The CDR3 has 15 amino acids. CDR3 in amino acids: CASSLTGGVRYGYTF. The DNA of the CDR3 is TGTGCCAGCAGCCTAACTGGGGGGGTCCGCTATGGCTACACCTTC. Together with reference TRBV9 and TRBJ1-2, the CDR3 gives the full variable domain: DSGVTQTPKHLITATGQRVTLRCSPRSGDLSVYWYQQSLDQGLQFLIQYYNGEERAKGNILERFSAQQFPDLHSELNLSSLELGDSALYFCASSLTGGVRYGYTFGSGTRLTVV.

This clonotype was counted many times. The rearrangement joins TRBV10-3 to TRBJ1-2, with TRBD1 matching 10 bases. Unmatched junction bases numbered 9, after V lost 6 bases and J lost 2 bases. The CDR3 is 16 amino acids. Germline-derived CDR1 and CDR2 are ENHRY and SYGVKD. This CDR3 is CAISAGTGDRNYGYTF. Here the CDR3 DNA reads TGTGCCATCAGCGCCGGGACAGGGGATCGAAACTATGGCTACACCTTC.

This clonotype was seen at least ten times. The gene calls are TRBV4-2 and TRBJ1-2; 7 nucleotides line up with TRBD1. Germline CDR1 reads LGHNA; CDR2 reads YNFKEQ. The CDR3 loop spans 14 amino acids. V dropped 4 bases and J dropped 10; count of bases not matched to a gene: 12. The CDR3: CASSPRQGVPVYTF. The CDR3 nucleotides read TGTGCCAGCAGCCCCCGACAGGGTGTTCCAGTCTACACCTTC.

This chain connects TRBV20-1 to TRBJ2-7; TRBD1 might be the D (5 bases). V was shortened by 0 bases and J by 4 bases, with 13 bases between the two germline ends. The CDR3 length is 14 residues. CDR1 DFQATT and CDR2 SNEGSKA come from the germline V gene (reference sequence). CDR3 residues: CSARDDSSSYEQYF. The CDR3 nucleotides read TGCAGTGCTAGAGACGACAGTAGTTCGTACGAGCAGTACTTC.

This clonotype was seen ten or more times. The rearrangement uses TRBV4-2 and TRBJ2-7; 12 bases are shared with TRBD1. Germline V gene lookup returns CDR1 LGHNA and CDR2 YNFKEQ. The CDR3 spans 17 residues. V was clipped by 3 bases and J by 2 bases; unmatched bases: 8. The CDR3 spells CASSHPGTGGHTYEQYF. DNA of the CDR3: TGTGCCAGCAGCCATCCCGGGACAGGGGGCCATACCTACGAGCAGTACTTC.

The chain combines TRBV7-2 with TRBJ2-5; perhaps TRBD2 as D (7 bases). Germline CDR1 SGHTA, CDR2 FQGNSA. This CDR3 comprises 16 residues. Deletions cut 5 bases from V and 4 bases from J, with 20 bases between. The CDR3 region has the DNA TGTGCCAGCAGCACTACTCTGGGGGGGGGCCGAGAGACCCAGTACTTC. This gives the protein CASSTTLGGGRETQYF.

The chain combines TRBV5-6 with TRBJ1-1; a possible D gene is TRBD1 (5 bases). The CDR3 is 16 residues long. Germline CDR1 and CDR2: SGHDT and YYEEEE. The ends were cut back, 4 bases at V and 3 bases at J, with 19 bases in the middle. CDR3 protein: CASSEQGSGRDTEAFF. In DNA, the CDR3 is TGTGCCAGCAGCGAGCAGGGAAGTGGGAGAGACACTGAAGCTTTCTTT.

This chain links TRBV5-1 with TRBJ2-3; TRBD2 aligns across 12 bases. The CDR3 has 16 residues. CDR1 is SGHRS, CDR2 YFSETQ, per germline. The V segment lost 4 bases and the J segment 1 base; nucleotides outside the gene matches: 4. CDR3 nucleotides: TGCGCCAGCAGCCGGAGACTAGCGGGAGGCACAGATACGCAGTATTTT. Amino acids: CASSRRLAGGTDTQYF.

This clonotype was observed a few times. CDR3 nucleotide sequence: TGTGCCAGCAGCCTAGGCCCCGGGACAGGGAGCACAGATACGCAGTATTTT. Protein sequence: CASSLGPGTGSTDTQYF. The chain couples TRBV7-6 to TRBJ2-3; 9 bases align to TRBD1. CDR3 length: 17 amino acids. Looked up from germline, CDR1 is SGHVS and CDR2 is FNYEAQ. The ends lost 5 bases at V and 0 bases at J; junction bases unmatched: 9.

Notes on this clonotype: This sequence may be a read error, since a much larger clone differs from it by one base. The chain carries TRBV12-3 or TRBV12-4 and TRBJ2-1, with a tentative D call TRBD2 (6 bases). This CDR3 has 15 residues. In DNA, the CDR3 is TGTGCCAGCAGTCCCGACGGGGGATCCTGCAATGAGCAGTTCTTC. Translated: CASSPDGGSCNEQFF.

The V and J genes are TRBV20-1 and TRBJ1-2; D might be TRBD1 (6 bases). Germline loops: CDR1 DFQATT, CDR2 SNEGSKA (reference sequence). Trimming stripped 0 bases from V and 4 bases from J, with 12 bases between. The CDR3 runs 14 residues. The CDR3 sequence: CSAREYREGYGYTF. The CDR3 DNA sequence: TGCAGTGCTAGAGAGTACAGGGAGGGCTATGGCTACACCTTC.

This clonotype came up a few times. The chain joins TRBV5-1 to TRBJ1-6; TRBD1 might be the D (5 bases). The CDR3 loop spans 16 amino acids. Trimming removed 4 bases at V and 7 bases at J, with 18 bases between. CDR1 is SGHRS and CDR2 is YFSETQ in the germline V gene. In nucleotides, the CDR3 is TGCGCCAGCAGCACCCTTTGGAGCGAGGGGAATTCACCCCTCCACTTT. It is translated as CASSTLWSEGNSPLHF.

Only a few counts were recorded for this clonotype. The chain recombines TRBV7-2 with TRBJ2-5, with D possibly being TRBD2 (6 bases). Germline values: CDR1 SGHTA, CDR2 FQGNSA. CDR3 size: 13 residues. V lost 5 bases and J 3 bases, leaving 10 bases between the germline ends. The CDR3 nucleotides read TGTGCCAGCAGCCGGGACTTCGAAGAGACCCAGTACTTC. Protein: CASSRDFEETQYF.

At least ten counts were recorded for this clonotype. The genes are TRBV5-1 and TRBJ2-6; D is undetermined. This CDR3 contains 15 residues. V shed 7 bases and J shed 1 base, with 12 bases lying between them. Germline lookup yields CDR1 SGHRS and CDR2 YFSETQ. Here the CDR3 reads CASSPGRSGANVLTF. CDR3 nucleotides: TGCGCCAGCTCCCCTGGTCGGTCTGGGGCCAACGTCCTGACTTTC.

This clonotype showed up just once. The chain couples TRBV6-5 to TRBJ2-3; D gene unclear. Germline V gives CDR1 MNHEY, CDR2 SVGAGI. V was clipped by 10 bases and J by 4 bases, with 9 bases between them. This CDR3 has 11 residues. CDR3 sequence reads: CATTRADTQYF. The CDR3 DNA sequence: TGTGCCACCACTCGGGCAGATACGCAGTATTTT.

This clonotype was seen a few times. This sequence may be a read error, since a much larger clone differs from it by one base. The J gene is TRBJ1-2, the V gene TRBV6-5; 8 bases map to TRBD1. The CDR3 spans 13 residues. CDR1 is MNHEY and CDR2 is SVGAGI in the germline V gene. The CDR3 sequence is CACRRGQGYGYTF. The CDR3 bases are TGTGCCTGCAGACGAGGACAGGGCTATGGCTACACCTTC.

At least ten counts were recorded for this clonotype. The chain joins TRBV29-1 to TRBJ2-1, with 8 bases matching TRBD1. V shed 7 bases and J 5 bases; nucleotides not matched to a gene: 7. Germline V gene sequence: CDR1 SQVTM, CDR2 ANQGSEA. The CDR3 has 13 amino acids. CDR3 sequence (DNA): TGCAGCGGCCGGGACAGGATAGACAATGAGCAGTTCTTC. It is translated as CSGRDRIDNEQFF.

The sample holds many counts of this clonotype. The chain has TRBV5-1 and TRBJ1-5, with TRBD1 matching 11 bases. The germline V gene encodes CDR1 SGHRS and CDR2 YFSETQ. The CDR3 loop spans 15 amino acids. V dropped 4 bases and J dropped 4; count of bases not matched to a gene: 4. DNA for the CDR3: TGCGCCAGCAGCCCGGGACAGGGGGAAAATCAGCCCCAGCATTTT. Encoded protein: CASSPGQGENQPQHF.

The chain has TRBV5-1 and TRBJ2-2; 8 bases line up with TRBD2. The CDR3 spans 16 residues. CDR1 is SGHRS, CDR2 YFSETQ, per germline. V was clipped by 0 bases and J by 0 bases; unmatched bases: 1. The CDR3 DNA follows: TGCGCCAGCAGCTTGGAACTAGCGGCGAACACCGGGGAGCTGTTTTTT. Translation: CASSLELAANTGELFF.